This T cell receptor beta chain originates from a study of graft-versus-host responses after intestinal transplantation. Study observations and caveats: Patients who carried graft-donor T cell macrochimerism also had high graft-versus-host to host-versus-graft clonal ratios in their allografts. GvH clones were identified in recipient marrow, with some first appearing in ileum or blood.

This clone came up once. The antigen remains undetermined. In germline, CDR1 is MNHNY, CDR2 SVGAGI (reference sequence). The V end lost 7 bases, the J end lost 4 bases, and 13 bases lay between the germline ends. CDR3 length: 13 residues. Sequenced by immunoSEQ multiplex PCR; TCRdb stores in-frame clones only, minus some. The data contain about 26,000 clones, about four fifths of them singletons. The sample consisted of unstimulated CD4+ T cells sorted from spleen or lymph node cells, taken before intestinal transplant. This chain connects TRBV6-6 to TRBJ1-1; D not resolved. The TCR originated in a human donor who received an intestinal transplant. The CDR3 region is CASTRGDGTEAFF. CDR3 DNA: TGTGCCAGCACACGGGGTGATGGCACTGAAGCTTTCTTT.